This TCR beta chain was retrieved from a study of control samples from healthy donors and cancer patients. Assay: immunoSEQ multiplex PCR; the TCRdb copy retains only in-frame clones and omits some. The table includes about 120,000 clones, roughly 92% detected once. V trimming: 3 bases; J trimming: 5 bases; junction bases outside the gene matches: 1. CDR3 length equals 13 residues. Germline values: CDR1 KGHSH, CDR2 LQKENI. The sequence was obtained from a man aged 25-45 years in good health. This chain links TRBV18 with TRBJ1-1, with 9 bases aligning to TRBD1. The sequencing input was blood. The CDR3 bases are TGTGCCAGCTCACCCGACAGGGGGACTGAAGCTTTCTTT. This gives the protein CASSPDRGTEAFF.